This T cell receptor beta chain was identified during a study of T cell responses to AZD1222 COVID-19 vaccine (dated by TCRdb to the early 2020s). At the level of the whole study: AZD1222 recipients given second doses at about 4 weeks or at about 12 weeks were pooled, since spike-specific TCR depth and breadth were not found to differ between the two schedules. A total of more than 230 trial participants underwent TCR sequencing, of whom some 200 had received two doses of AZD1222 and roughly 26 had received two doses of the MenACWY control vaccine. Trial participants were enrolled by age into subgroups of 18-55, 56-69 and 70-plus years, and around 140, 26 and 57 TCR-sequenced participants, respectively, were included in these subgroups.

General findings and caveats noted by the study authors: Participants were mostly white British and included more females than males, and it was suggested by the authors that clonal diversity may have been underestimated. After two AZD1222 doses, spike-specific TCR breadth and depth were significantly higher than at day 0 and than in MenACWY recipients. In the small 56-69-year group, the increase in depth fell short of significance, most likely because of low power. Conclusions about previously exposed vaccinees were limited because only a handful of AZD1222 recipients were SARS-CoV-2 seropositive at baseline. Vaccine-associated CD4 TCRs spanned the whole spike protein, with dominant responses in regions 160-218 and 743-854. Because no samples from the day 14 peak response were available, repertoires could be characterized only after the peak T cell response. Reportedly, close to half of the unique spike-specific TCRs recognized epitopes lying outside the regions that are mutated in the B.1.351 and B.1.1.7 variants.

The CDR3 regions of human TCRbeta chains were subjected to immunosequencing. For the original study's pipeline: TCRs in the repertoires were matched against a reference library of SARS-CoV-2-specific TCRs that had been generated with the MIRA antigen-specificity platform. Breadth was defined as the fraction of unique TCRs that were SARS-CoV-2-associated, and depth was defined as the fraction of total T cells that were SARS-CoV-2-associated. Using the MIRA data, each spike-specific TCR was mapped to the spike region that the TCR reacts to and placed in a CD4 or CD8 class. Log10-transformed breadth and depth values were compared by one-way ANOVA with Sidak's multiple comparisons tests. Here the immuneACCESS table is served through TCRdb, limited to in-frame sequences with V and J called. Missing clones are a known gap in these copies; in checked studies unresolved V genes cover under half, and the rest lacks a known reason. V and J calls and clone size come straight from that table; D and trimming were deduced from the DNA. In this sample the table shows around 120,000 clones, under 90% of which occur a single time. The top ten clonotypes cover less than 4.5% of the sample.

The sample's time point label, in plain terms: baseline before first vaccination. Vaccinee samples came from UK trials COV001 and COV002, including a single-blind randomized controlled phase 2/3 trial of AZD1222 (ChAdOx1 nCoV-19) in healthy adults. Trial participant PBMC samples were collected at day 0 and day 28 after the second dose for TCRbeta chain sequencing. This clone appeared a few times. It has no known antigen specificity. Per-base qualities were not stored, and no clone one base away is much larger. The sequence came from an adult in good health. The source was peripheral blood, collected on day 0 of AZD1222 vaccination.

The DNA reads TGTGCCAGCGTGGATAGCAATCAGCCCCAGCATTTT. Translated, it reads CASVDSNQPQHF. Here the chain combines TRBV28 and TRBJ1-5, with no D gene named confidently. V was cut back by 8 bases and J by 0 bases, leaving a gap of 5 bases between them. CDR1 and CDR2 are read off the germline V gene as MDHEN and SYDVKM. The CDR3 numbers 12 residues from cysteine through phenylalanine. Only the CDR3 region is kept as DNA, spanning 36 bases read in frame from base 1.